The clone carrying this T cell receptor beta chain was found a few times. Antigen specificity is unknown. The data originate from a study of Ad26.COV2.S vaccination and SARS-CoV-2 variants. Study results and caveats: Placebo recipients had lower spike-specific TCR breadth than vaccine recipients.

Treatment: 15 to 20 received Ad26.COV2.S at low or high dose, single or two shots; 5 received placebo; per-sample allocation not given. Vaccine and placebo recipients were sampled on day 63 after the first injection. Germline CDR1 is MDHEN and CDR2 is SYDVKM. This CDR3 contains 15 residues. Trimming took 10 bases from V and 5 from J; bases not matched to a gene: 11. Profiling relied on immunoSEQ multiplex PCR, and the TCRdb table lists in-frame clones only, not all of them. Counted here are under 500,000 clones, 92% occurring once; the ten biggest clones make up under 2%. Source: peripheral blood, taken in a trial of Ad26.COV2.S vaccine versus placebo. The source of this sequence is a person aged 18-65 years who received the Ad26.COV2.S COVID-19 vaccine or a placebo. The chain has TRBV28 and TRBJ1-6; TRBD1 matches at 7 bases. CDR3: CATRGGGTNNSPLHF. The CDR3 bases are TGTGCCACCAGGGGGGGAGGGACGAATAATTCACCCCTCCACTTT.